Listed here are 9 T cell receptor beta chains from one sample, sequenced in a study of shared clonotypes between healthy human individuals. Method: immunoSEQ multiplex PCR; TCRdb's copy keeps in-frame clones and lacks some. The sample consists of over 950,000 clones, approximately 77% of them appearing once. Input material: memory CD4+ T cells from PBMCs. As to subset: CD45RA-negative fraction. These receptors were obtained from a young man in good health. Some clones in this sample may be carry-over from other donors' samples.

This clone was observed a single time. This may arise from a read error, as a much more abundant clone is one base away. The J gene is TRBJ2-5, the V gene TRBV2; TRBD2 might be the D (5 bases). In germline, CDR1 is SNHLY, CDR2 FYNNEI. V was pared by 4 bases and J by 0 bases, with 6 bases between. This CDR3 region has 13 residues. The CDR3 sequence: CASSAEDQETQYF. CDR3 nucleotide sequence: TGTGCCAGCAGTGCGGAGGACCAAGAGACCCAGTACTTC.

The J gene is TRBJ1-2, the V gene TRBV5-1; 8 nucleotides align to TRBD1. Trimming at V came to 0 bases and at J to 0 bases, leaving 13 bases not matched to a gene. The CDR3 extends over 19 amino acids. The germline V gene encodes CDR1 SGHRS and CDR2 YFSETQ. CDR3 nucleotides: TGCGCCAGCAGCTTGGCCCGGGCAGGGGGCGACTTAGCTAACTATGGCTACACCTTC. It is translated as CASSLARAGGDLANYGYTF.

CDR3 residues: CASSLGDEQYF. CDR3 coding DNA: TGCGCCAGCAGCCTCGGGGACGAGCAGTACTTC. The J gene is TRBJ2-7, the V gene TRBV4-1; maybe TRBD2 (5 bases). V gave up 4 bases and J gave up 5 bases, with 6 bases separating them. CDR1 and CDR2 (germline): MGHRA, YSYEKL. The CDR3 covers 11 residues.

As to this clone: A far larger clone is a single base away, which makes a read error likely. This sample includes further DNA sequences coding for the same CDR3. The chain recombines TRBV2 with TRBJ2-1; no reliable D call. The CDR3 loop spans 13 amino acids. The germline CDR1 and CDR2 sequences are SNHLY and FYNNEI. CDR3 in amino acids: CASSAKRINEQFF. The CDR3 DNA reads as TGTGCCAGCAGTGCGAAGCGAATCAATGAACAGTTCTTC.

The CDR3 protein is CSVAGVTGELFF. In DNA, the CDR3 is TGCAGCGTTGCGGGAGTCACCGGGGAGCTGTTTTTT. The V and J genes are TRBV29-1 and TRBJ2-2, with D possibly being TRBD2 (6 bases). Germline CDR1 and CDR2: SQVTM and ANQGSEA. The CDR3 contains 12 residues. Deletions cut 4 bases from V and 4 bases from J, with 7 bases between.

The V call is TRBV10-3, the J call TRBJ1-3; tentatively, D is TRBD1 (6 bases). Germline V gene data show CDR1 as ENHRY and CDR2 as SYGVKD. The CDR3 loop spans 15 amino acids. V was cut by 3 bases and J by 4 bases, with 13 bases left in between. DNA for the CDR3: TGTGCCATCAGTGACTCTGACAGGATAGGAAACACCATATATTTT. Protein sequence: CAISDSDRIGNTIYF.

The chain carries TRBV2 and TRBJ2-1; 10 nucleotides agree with TRBD1. Germline V gene sequence: CDR1 SNHLY, CDR2 FYNNEI. Trimming removed 6 bases from V and 8 bases from J; junction bases left unmatched: 13. CDR3 length: 16 residues. CDR3 sequence (DNA): TGTGCCAGCAGGGACGTGGGGACAGGGGACGGCGATGAGCAGTTCTTC. It encodes CASRDVGTGDGDEQFF.

This chain joins TRBV11-2 and TRBJ1-2; D not certain. This CDR3 is 16 amino acids long. CDR1 and CDR2 from the germline V gene are SGHAT and FQNNGV. Trimming stripped 1 base from V and 8 bases from J, with 20 bases between. CDR3 in amino acids: CASSLVSVGQALGYTF. The CDR3 coding sequence is TGTGCCAGCAGCTTAGTTTCAGTTGGGCAGGCCTTAGGCTACACCTTC.

The CDR3 here is CASNRNRGEAQYF. CDR3 coding DNA: TGTGCCAGCAACAGAAACAGGGGCGAGGCCCAGTACTTC. The chain joins TRBV2 to TRBJ2-5, with TRBD1 matching 7 bases. CDR1 and CDR2 (germline): SNHLY, FYNNEI. V trimming: 7 bases; J trimming: 9 bases; junction bases outside the gene matches: 11. The CDR3 length is 13 residues.